A single sample is the source of the 18 T cell receptor beta chains below, sequenced in a study of vaccination and CD4 T cells after COVID-19. Oncomine TCR Beta short-read sequencing was applied to DNA from cultured CD4+ T cells. TCRdb reprocessed the PCR reads via MiXCR and lists one record per CDR3 protein. Of 15,000 to 20,000 distinct CDR3 sequences in the sample, 45% to 65% are singletons; the top ten hold around 10%. Their antigens remain unidentified. Specified treatment: roughly 11-day PBMC culture with coronavirus spike peptide pools or control peptides (ViraFEST assay). Sequencing was carried out using CD4+ T cells from blood, cultured in vitro. The receptors derive from a human donor who had recovered from COVID-19.

This chain uses TRBV5-1 with TRBJ1-3; no clear D gene. The CDR3 is 13 residues long. Germline-derived CDR1 and CDR2 are SGHRS and YFSETQ. V lost 2 bases and J lost 4, with 7 bases in between. This CDR3 is CASSFTTGNTIYF. Written as DNA, the CDR3 is TGCGCCAGCAGCTTTACGACCGGAAACACCATATATTTT.

The CDR3 is CASSYSKETQYF. The CDR3 DNA reads as TGTGCCAGCAGTTATAGTAAGGAGACCCAGTACTTC. The rearrangement links TRBV6-5 to TRBJ2-5; no reliable D call. Germline V CDR1 and CDR2: MNHEY, SVGAGI. The CDR3 extends over 12 amino acids. V shed 3 bases and J shed 5 bases, with 7 bases lying between them.

By share, this clonotype counts as large (0.1 to 1%). The rearrangement uses TRBV18 and TRBJ1-2; no clear D gene. The CDR3 covers 13 residues. Germline lookup yields CDR1 KGHSH and CDR2 LQKENI. With 3 bases removed from V and 4 bases from J, the gap between germline ends came to 9 bases. CDR3 nucleotides: TGTGCCAGCTCACCGCGGAGCCTCTATGGCTACACCTTC. Translation gives CASSPRSLYGYTF.

This clonotype was detected only a few times. V gene TRBV11-2 combines with J gene TRBJ1-5; D ambiguous. The CDR3 is made up of 11 amino acids. The V end was cut by 5 bases, the J end by 5 bases, with 4 bases between. Germline values: CDR1 SGHAT, CDR2 FQNNGV. The CDR3 loop reads CASSRYQPQHF. The CDR3 bases are TGTGCCAGCAGCCGGTATCAGCCCCAGCATTTT. Based on the CDR3 plus reference TRBV11-2 and TRBJ1-5, the full variable domain is EAGVAQSPRYKIIEKRQSVAFWCNPISGHATLYWYQQILGQGPKLLIQFQNNGVVDDSQLPKDRFSAERLKGVDSTLKIQPAKLEDSAVYLCASSRYQPQHFGDGTRLSIL.

The chain uses TRBV19 and TRBJ1-2; D is ambiguous. Germline V lookup: CDR1 LNHDA, CDR2 SQIVND (reference sequence). V was pared by 4 bases and J by 3 bases, with 12 bases between. The CDR3 is 14 residues long. CDR3 DNA: TGTGCCAGTAGTACCCAGACGGACTACTATGGCTACACCTTC. Its protein is CASSTQTDYYGYTF.

This clonotype was seen a single time. The chain uses TRBV7-3 and TRBJ1-1; D not resolved. The CDR3 runs 14 residues. In germline, CDR1 is SGHTA, CDR2 FQGTGA. The V end lost 8 bases, the J end lost 3 bases, and 16 bases lay between the germline ends. CDR3 amino acids: CASAEEERDTEAFF. The CDR3 DNA sequence: TGTGCCAGCGCCGAGGAGGAGCGCGACACTGAAGCTTTCTTT.

In DNA, the CDR3 is TGTGCCAGCAGCAAAGTGCCCCCTTGGGCGGCAACTAGCACAGATACGCAGTATTTT. It specifies CASSKVPPWAATSTDTQYF. The chain links TRBV21-1 to TRBJ2-3; the table gives TRBD1 as D, unverified against the DNA. TRBV21-1 is labeled a pseudogene. The CDR3 sequence is 19 residues long.

The chain uses TRBV11-1 and TRBJ2-7; the match to TRBD2 covers 10 bases. V lost 5 bases to trimming and J lost 6 bases; unmatched junction nucleotides: 7. This CDR3 region has 14 residues. Germline CDR1 reads SGHAT; CDR2 reads FQDESV (reference sequence). CDR3 sequence (DNA): TGTGCCAGCAGCCCAAGCCTAGCGGGGGTCGAGCAGTACTTC. Translated: CASSPSLAGVEQYF.

The chain links TRBV11-3 to TRBJ2-4; D gene uncertain. The CDR3 length is 14 residues. The germline V gene has CDR1 SGHNT and CDR2 YENEEA. V was clipped by 6 bases and J by 0 bases, with 9 bases between them. CDR3 nucleotides: TGTGCCAGCAGGGGGTGGGAAGCCAAAAACATTCAGTACTTC. Translated: CASRGWEAKNIQYF.

The V and J genes are TRBV7-8 and TRBJ2-7; 9 nucleotides line up with TRBD1. In germline, CDR1 is SGHVS, CDR2 FQNEAQ. The CDR3 length is 14 residues. The J segment lost 3 bases and the V segment lost 5 bases, leaving 5 bases of the junction unmatched. CDR3 protein: CASSQRQGDYEQYF. The CDR3, as DNA: TGTGCCAGCAGCCAAAGACAGGGGGACTACGAGCAGTACTTC.

The chain combines TRBV7-9 with TRBJ2-1; 13 positions agree with TRBD2. Germline V gives CDR1 SEHNR, CDR2 FQNEAQ (reference sequence). Losses at the gene ends were 5 bases for V and 7 bases for J; bases not matched to a gene: 8. This CDR3 comprises 16 residues. The CDR3 DNA sequence: TGTGCCAGCAGCCCGACGGGACTAGCGGGAAGGAATGAGCAGTTCTTC. Residues: CASSPTGLAGRNEQFF.

V gene TRBV4-1 combines with J gene TRBJ1-2; D not resolved. The CDR3 is made up of 15 amino acids. Germline-derived CDR1 and CDR2 are MGHRA and YSYEKL. Trimming cost V 3 bases and J 4 bases, with 15 bases left between them. CDR3 bases: TGCGCCAGCAGCCATCCCGCCACCCGGATCTATGGCTACACCTTC. Translation: CASSHPATRIYGYTF.

This chain joins TRBV10-3 and TRBJ1-5, with D tentatively TRBD1 (5 bases). Trimming removed 4 bases at V and 5 bases at J, with 9 bases between. The germline V gene has CDR1 ENHRY and CDR2 SYGVKD. The CDR3 sequence is 13 residues long. For the CDR3, the DNA is TGTGCCATCAGTGGGGGACGCGATCAGCCCCAGCATTTT. Its protein is CAISGGRDQPQHF.

This clonotype was seen a handful of times. V gene TRBV2 combines with J gene TRBJ1-5; D remains unclear. The CDR3 sequence is 15 residues long. Trimming pared 1 base from V and 0 bases from J, leaving 7 bases between. Germline lookup yields CDR1 SNHLY and CDR2 FYNNEI. The CDR3 nucleotides read TGTGCCAGCAGTGAAGGGGGATATAGCAATCAGCCCCAGCATTTT. It codes for CASSEGGYSNQPQHF.

This clonotype came up once. V usage is TRBV15 and J usage is TRBJ2-7, with 9 bases identical to TRBD2. CDR1 is LNHNV and CDR2 is YYDKDF in the germline V gene (reference sequence). CDR3 size: 14 residues. The V gene end was trimmed by 3 bases and the J gene end by 5 bases; junction bases not matched to a gene: 5. The chain's CDR3 is CATSRWTSDHEQYF. As DNA, the CDR3 is TGTGCCACCAGCAGGTGGACTAGCGACCACGAGCAGTACTTC.

This clonotype was detected only a few times. The chain employs TRBV15 and TRBJ1-2; D call uncertain. The CDR3 has 15 amino acids. Germline CDR1 LNHNV, CDR2 YYDKDF (reference sequence). V was pared by 0 bases and J by 0 bases, with 8 bases between. CDR3 protein: CATSRDRQTNYGYTF. CDR3 coding DNA: TGTGCCACCAGCAGAGATCGGCAGACTAACTATGGCTACACCTTC.

This chain joins TRBV20-1 and TRBJ2-4, with TRBD2 identical over 12 bases. After removal of 6 bases from V and 6 bases from J, the junction contained 9 bases not matched to a gene. This CDR3 spans 15 amino acids. CDR1 and CDR2 from the germline V gene are DFQATT and SNEGSKA (reference sequence). CDR3: CSARLAGGPLNIQYF. The CDR3 region has the DNA TGCAGTGCCCGCCTAGCGGGAGGGCCATTAAACATTCAGTACTTC.

The sample holds a few counts of this clonotype. The chain employs TRBV21-1 and TRBJ2-1. TRBV21-1 is flagged as a pseudogene. The CDR3 spans 8 residues. CDR3 bases: TGTGCCAGCACCGAGCAGTTCTTC. It is translated as CASTEQFF.